The clone carrying this T cell receptor (beta chain) was picked up many times. Its antigen is unknown. One entry per CDR3 protein, called by TCRdb with MiXCR from the 5' RACE reads. Among fewer than 450,000 distinct CDR3 sequences, 9% to 10% were seen once, and the ten largest hold under 9.5%. This specimen belongs to a study of identical twins. Whole-study results and caveats: Conclusions were drawn cross-sectionally by statistical analysis, without following the same donors. In monozygotic twins, models underestimated the sharing of out-of-frame TCR alpha. Cord blood beta clonotypes present at high abundance carried fewer insertions; no such pattern appeared in memory repertoires. Zero-insertion findings could be partly confounded by invariant cells (MAIT and iNKT cells).

The receptor's source is a woman aged 50 to 60 in good health. Material: naive T cells sorted from blood.

The CDR3, as DNA: TGCGCCAGCACTCCAGATGAACTGAACACTGAAGCTTTCTTT. As protein: CASTPDELNTEAFF. This chain connects TRBV5-1 to TRBJ1-1; D unclear. Germline V gives CDR1 SGHRS, CDR2 YFSETQ. Trimming left V 6 bases short and J 0 bases short, with 12 bases between. The CDR3 runs to 14 residues.